These 28 T cell receptor beta chains were sequenced from one sample in a study of tumor-infiltrating lymphocytes in oesophageal squamous cell carcinoma. TCRdb re-analysed the PCR reads in MiXCR, keeping a single row per CDR3 protein. The sample lists about 22,000 distinct CDR3 sequences; under 35% were seen once. Specimen: esophageal tumor tissue. The receptors here all came from a female donor with esophageal squamous cell carcinoma.

This chain joins TRBV11-1 and TRBJ2-5; TRBD2 aligns across 9 bases. Matching the DNA end better, TRBJ2-1 makes the J call doubtful. Germline CDR1 and CDR2: SGHAT and FQDESV (reference sequence). The CDR3 length is 17 residues. For the CDR3, the DNA is TGTGCCAGCAGCTCCTCATTAGCGGGAGATGCCTACAATGAGCAGTTCTTC. Translated, it gives CASSSSLAGDAYNEQFF.

The chain employs TRBV6-1 and TRBJ2-5; TRBD1 aligns across 9 bases. Judging by the DNA end, TRBJ2-7 fits better; the J call may be wrong. There are 15 residues in the CDR3. CDR1 MNHNS and CDR2 SASEGT come from the germline V gene. CDR3 loop: CASRTGTGSNYEQYF. In DNA form, the CDR3 reads TGTGCCAGCAGAACCGGGACAGGGTCGAACTACGAGCAGTACTTC.

As for this clonotype: Possible read error: a much larger clone is one base away. V gene TRBV6-7 combines with J gene TRBJ2-1, with D tentatively TRBD1 or TRBD2 (6 bases each). TRBV6-7 is flagged as an ORF with uncertain function. This CDR3 has 15 residues. The DNA of the CDR3 is TGTGCCAGCAGTTACCCGGGGGCGAACACCGGGGAGCTGTATTTT. Amino acid sequence: CASSYPGANTGELYF.

This clonotype was seen many times. This chain links TRBV4-2 with TRBJ2-1; TRBD2 matches 9 bases. Trimming removed 1 base from V and 4 bases from J; junction bases left unmatched: 2. The CDR3 extends over 15 amino acids. CDR1 is LGHNA and CDR2 is YNFKEQ in the germline V gene. DNA for the CDR3: TGTGCCAGCAGCCAAGCTACTAGCGGGTACAATGAGCAGTTCTTC. Its protein product is CASSQATSGYNEQFF.

This clonotype was recorded many times. V usage is TRBV12-3 or TRBV12-4 and J usage is TRBJ2-3, with TRBD2 matching over 7 bases. Unmatched junction bases numbered 11, after V lost 8 bases and J lost 3 bases. The CDR3 is 15 residues long. DNA of the CDR3: TGTGCCAGCTCCCTTGGGGGGAGGGCGACAGATACGCAGTATTTT. Translated, it gives CASSLGGRATDTQYF.

In this sample, this clonotype turned up many times. The chain carries TRBV6-1 and TRBJ1-1; 7 bases fit TRBD1. V was clipped by 5 bases and J by 1 base; unmatched bases: 7. The CDR3 covers 15 residues. Germline V gene lookup returns CDR1 MNHNS and CDR2 SASEGT. CDR3 bases: TGTGCCAGCAGTCAACCAGGGGGGTGGAACACTGAAGCTTTCTTT. The encoded protein is CASSQPGGWNTEAFF.

Sample share makes this clonotype medium-sized (0.01 to 0.1%). The chain links TRBV7-2 to TRBJ2-5; D is unresolved. The CDR3 spans 15 residues. From germline, CDR1 is SGHTA and CDR2 FQGNSA. V was trimmed by 1 base and J by 6 bases, leaving 15 bases between them. CDR3: CASSLGAGLMQTQYF. As DNA, the CDR3 is TGTGCCAGCAGCTTAGGGGCAGGCCTTATGCAGACCCAGTACTTC.

V usage is TRBV6-4 and J usage is TRBJ2-5; 7 bases are shared with TRBD2. Germline V gene data show CDR1 as MRHNA and CDR2 as SNTAGT. The CDR3 sequence is 15 residues long. V was clipped by 5 bases and J by 11 bases; unmatched bases: 17. The CDR3 here is CASSPSGGDYNEQYF. CDR3 coding DNA: TGTGCCAGCAGTCCGAGCGGAGGGGACTACAATGAGCAGTACTTC.

This clonotype was observed at least ten times. The chain joins TRBV19 to TRBJ2-1; 8 positions match TRBD1. The germline CDR1 and CDR2 sequences are LNHDA and SQIVND (reference sequence). This CDR3 is built from 15 residues. V was clipped by 3 bases and J by 5 bases; unmatched bases: 6. As DNA, the CDR3 is TGTGCCAGTAGTATTAGTCGGGACAGGAACAATGAGCAGTTCTTC. Translated: CASSISRDRNNEQFF.

As concerns this clonotype: One end of the junction fails to match germline, which may point to a read error. The rearrangement links TRBV28 to TRBJ2-7, with D perhaps assigned TRBD1 or TRBD2 (6 bases each). Germline V gene lookup returns CDR1 MDHEN and CDR2 SYDVKM. The CDR3 runs to 18 residues. DNA for the CDR3: TGTGCCAGCAGTTTACCCTACTCCGCGGGGACACCTAACTATGGCTACAACTTC. Translating it yields CASSLPYSAGTPNYGYNF.

Many counts were recorded for this clonotype. This chain links TRBV27 with TRBJ1-2, with TRBD1 as a possible D gene (5 bases). The V end was cut by 4 bases, the J end by 4 bases, with 19 bases between. Germline V lookup: CDR1 MNHEY, CDR2 SMNVEV (reference sequence). The CDR3 totals 16 residues. The CDR3 reads CASSSRGSRGSYGYTF. The CDR3 coding sequence is TGTGCCAGCAGTTCCCGGGGATCCCGGGGCTCCTATGGCTACACCTTC.

This clonotype came up a few times. The conserved final phenylalanine or tryptophan is absent from the CDR3, which likely points to a read error. The DNA is omitted, as the CDR3 cannot be located on it reliably, and the CDR3 follows TCRdb's listing. The chain is built from TRBV7-9 and TRBJ2-7; the table assigns TRBD1, which was not confirmed against the DNA. Germline lookup yields CDR1 SEHNR and CDR2 FQNEAQ (reference sequence). Inclusive of both ends, the CDR3 amounts to 15 amino acids. CDR3 region: CASSSGQEDGYTFGS.

The chain links TRBV7-4 to TRBJ1-2; D perhaps matches TRBD1 (6 bases). The V end lost 4 bases, the J end lost 6 bases, and 15 bases lay between the germline ends. CDR1 and CDR2 (germline): SGHVT, SQSDAQ. CDR3 length equals 14 residues. Here the CDR3 reads CASSSTQQGDGYTF. The CDR3 DNA is TGTGCCAGCAGCTCGACCCAACAGGGAGATGGCTACACCTTC.

This chain joins TRBV12-3 or TRBV12-4 and TRBJ2-1, with TRBD1 as a possible D gene (6 bases). Judging by the DNA end, TRBJ2-5 fits better; the J call may be wrong. The CDR3 is made up of 18 amino acids. CDR3 residues: CASSAPGVGAPGQETQYF. The CDR3 DNA sequence: TGTGCCAGCAGTGCTCCCGGAGTGGGGGCGCCGGGGCAAGAGACCCAGTACTTC.

This clonotype occurred a few times. The V gene is TRBV18, the J gene TRBJ2-5; TRBD1 agrees at 7 bases. The DNA end is a closer match to TRBJ2-7, so the J assignment may be wrong. CDR1 is KGHSH, CDR2 LQKENI, per germline. The CDR3 runs to 14 residues. The CDR3 reads CASSPMTGTYEQYF. The CDR3 DNA sequence: TGTGCCAGCTCACCAATGACAGGGACCTACGAGCAGTACTTC.

This clonotype appeared a few times. This rearrangement joins TRBV12-2 to TRBJ2-1; the D call in the table, TRBD2, was not verified against the DNA. TRBV12-2 is a pseudogene. This CDR3 has 16 residues. For the CDR3, the DNA is TGTGCAAGTCGCTTATCCCGACTAGTGAGCTACAATGAGCAGTTCTTC. It is translated as CASRLSRLVSYNEQFF.

This clonotype has at least ten counts. Being one base from a much bigger clone, this may be a read error. The chain is built from TRBV28 and TRBJ2-5; possible D gene TRBD1, 6 bases. This CDR3 comprises 13 residues. The germline V and J ends were trimmed by 4 bases and 11 bases, with 17 bases remaining between them. Germline V gene lookup returns CDR1 MDHEN and CDR2 SYDVKM. CDR3: CASSSQGYNEQYF. CDR3 nucleotide sequence: TGTGCCAGCAGTTCACAGGGTTACAATGAGCAGTACTTC.

This clonotype has a count of ten or more. The rearrangement links TRBV7-2 to TRBJ2-3, with TRBD2 matching 14 bases. Germline assignment: CDR1 SGHTA and CDR2 FQGNSA. V lost 4 bases to trimming and J lost 3 bases; unmatched junction nucleotides: 12. This CDR3 is 19 amino acids long. The CDR3 DNA is TGTGCCAGCAGCTGGACCGGGACTAGCGGGAGAGGTGGGACAGATACGCAGTATTTT. Residues: CASSWTGTSGRGGTDTQYF.

This clonotype came up many times. The rearrangement links TRBV2 to TRBJ2-4; possibly TRBD1 for D (6 bases). Trimming cost V 3 bases and J 0 bases, with 12 bases left between them. The CDR3 contains 16 residues. The V gene's germline CDR1 is SNHLY and CDR2 FYNNEI. CDR3 sequence: CASSDPGQLAKNIQYF. The DNA for the CDR3 is TGTGCCAGCAGTGATCCCGGACAGCTAGCCAAAAACATTCAGTACTTC. Full variable domain (rest looked up from reference TRBV2 and TRBJ2-4): EPEVTQTPSHQVTQMGQEVILRCVPISNHLYFYWYRQILGQKVEFLVSFYNNEISEKSEIFDDQFSVERPDGSNFTLKIRSTKLEDSAMYFCASSDPGQLAKNIQYFGAGTRLSVL.

The J gene is TRBJ1-4, the V gene TRBV5-1, with a tentative D call TRBD1 (5 bases). The V and J ends lost 4 bases and 8 bases respectively, with 15 bases between them. There are 14 residues in the CDR3. Germline assignment: CDR1 SGHRS and CDR2 YFSETQ. The DNA for the CDR3 is TGCGCCAGCAGCCGGACCGGGGGGAGCGAAAAACTGTTTTTT. The encoded protein is CASSRTGGSEKLFF. The entire variable domain, with the rest obtained from reference TRBV5-1 and TRBJ1-4, is as follows: KAGVTQTPRYLIKTRGQQVTLSCSPISGHRSVSWYQQTPGQGLQFLFEYFSETQRNKGNFPGRFSGRQFSNSRSEMNVSTLELGDSALYLCASSRTGGSEKLFFGSGTQLSVL.

This clonotype came up many times. The chain links TRBV12-3 or TRBV12-4 to TRBJ1-6, with D perhaps matching TRBD1 (5 bases). Trimming removed 7 bases from V and 8 bases from J, with 18 bases in between. This CDR3 has 15 residues. DNA for the CDR3: TGTGCCAGCACCCTGGGTCAGGGCTTAGATTCACCCCTCCACTTT. This encodes CASTLGQGLDSPLHF.

The V gene is TRBV28, the J gene TRBJ2-3, with 7 bases aligning to TRBD1. Germline assignment: CDR1 MDHEN and CDR2 SYDVKM. V shed 6 bases, J shed 0 bases, and the junction held 6 bases outside the gene matches. The CDR3 contains 15 residues. CDR3 sequence reads: CASRTTGPSTDTQYF. CDR3 nucleotides: TGTGCCAGCAGGACGACAGGGCCTAGCACAGATACGCAGTATTTT.

This clonotype was seen only a few times. Given the absence of the conserved phenylalanine or tryptophan at the CDR3 end, a read error is likely. The DNA is omitted, as the CDR3 cannot be located on it reliably, and the CDR3 follows TCRdb's listing. The V gene is TRBV7-6, the J gene TRBJ2-5; whether TRBD1, the table's D call, matches the DNA was not checked. Germline V gene lookup returns CDR1 SGHVS and CDR2 FNYEAQ. The CDR3 length equals 16 residues, ends included. The CDR3 is CASSLPAPGHGYTFGS.

This clonotype was detected ten times or more. The rearrangement joins TRBV6-1 to TRBJ2-7, with D perhaps TRBD2 (6 bases). The V end lost 7 bases, the J end lost 7 bases, and 20 bases lay between the germline ends. The CDR3 totals 14 residues. Germline V gives CDR1 MNHNS, CDR2 SASEGT. The CDR3 DNA reads TGTGCCAGCATGAGTCTGGGGGGTAGCGGTGAGCAGTACTTC. Translation gives CASMSLGGSGEQYF.

This clonotype was detected a few times. This rearrangement joins TRBV5-1 to TRBJ2-1; D remains ambiguous. The J call is uncertain, as TRBJ2-7 better fits the DNA end. Per germline, CDR1 SGHRS and CDR2 YFSETQ. This CDR3 has 13 amino acids. The CDR3, as DNA: TGCGCCAGCAGGGGTAGCTCCTACAATGAGCAGTACTTC. This translates into CASRGSSYNEQYF.

In this sample, this clonotype turned up a few times. This chain links TRBV27 with TRBJ2-3; TRBD2 matches 7 bases. Gene TRBJ2-1 matches the end of the DNA better, so the J call may be wrong. CDR1 MNHEY and CDR2 SMNVEV come from the germline V gene (reference sequence). This CDR3 region has 15 residues. The CDR3 nucleotides are TGTGCCAGCAGTCTGCGCGGGAGAGGAGCAGATACGCAGTTCTTC. Amino acid sequence: CASSLRGRGADTQFF.

This clonotype was detected a few times. The chain recombines TRBV2 with TRBJ2-1; D unclear. Germline CDR1 and CDR2: SNHLY and FYNNEI. Trimming removed 6 bases at V and 10 bases at J, with 10 bases between. The CDR3 extends over 11 amino acids. The CDR3 DNA is TGTGCCAGCAGGAACCCCTACGAGCAGTTCTTC. Amino acids: CASRNPYEQFF.

In its sample, this clonotype was seen once. V usage is TRBV20-1 and J usage is TRBJ1-5; 9 bases align to TRBD1. In germline, CDR1 is DFQATT, CDR2 SNEGSKA (reference sequence). With V trimmed by 6 bases and J by 3 bases, 3 bases remained unmatched. The CDR3 covers 13 residues. This CDR3 is CSARQGVNQPQHF. CDR3 nucleotides: TGCAGTGCCCGACAGGGGGTCAATCAGCCCCAGCATTTT.